The rows below give T cell receptor beta chains drawn from one sample of a study of molecular identifiers for immune sequencing clone quantification. MiXCR was run by TCRdb on the PCR reads, yielding one entry per CDR3 protein. The sample comprises approximately 590,000 distinct CDR3 sequences, roughly 25% of which are singletons, and 0.7% to 0.95% rests with the top ten. The source material was naive CD8+ T cells from blood, with Jurkat cell RNA spiked in. All receptors come from a human donor in good health. Some libraries in this study had Jurkat cell RNA spiked in. Both conserved end residues are part of each CDR3. The order of the fields is D gene, V gene, J gene, clone size, CDR3 DNA, CDR3 protein. A D gene is named only where the DNA matches it firmly. Expanded clones get a size class; other rows say once, few or many, or leave the size out.

>TRBD2|TRBV15|TRBJ2-2|many
TGTGCCACCAGCCAAGCGGGGGGCCCAGCCGGGGAGCTGTTTTTT
CATSQAGGPAGELFF
>NA|TRBV7-8|TRBJ2-7|NA
TGTGCCAGCAACCCCGGGGGGCAGGGCGTCTACGAGCAGTACTTC
CASNPGGQGVYEQYF
>NA|TRBV4-1|TRBJ1-5|once
TGCGCCAGCAGCCAAGCTCCCGGGGGCGCGGGGCCCCCGCATTTT
CASSQAPGGAGPPHF
>NA|TRBV7-8|TRBJ1-4|many
TGTGCCAGCAGCTTAGCGGAGGTCCAAGGCGAAAATGAAAAACTGTTTTTT
CASSLAEVQGENEKLFF
>NA|TRBV6-2/TRBV6-3|TRBJ2-1|NA
TGTGCCAGCAGCCCGTGTGCAAGTGAGCAGTTCTTC
CASSPCASEQFF
>NA|TRBV30|TRBJ2-1|NA
TGTGCCTGGAGTGTCGGGTTGGGGGATGAGCAGTTCTTC
CAWSVGLGDEQFF
>NA|TRBV12-5|TRBJ2-1|NA
TGTGCTAGTGGTTTGAACCCGAGCTCCTACAATGAGCAGTTCTTC
CASGLNPSSYNEQFF
>TRBD1|TRBV3-1|TRBJ2-4|NA
TGTGCCAGCAGCCAAGGAGACAGGGGGCACATTCAGTACTTC
CASSQGDRGHIQYF
>NA|TRBV27|TRBJ1-2|few
TGTGCCAGCAGTCCACAGACGAACTATGGCTACACCTTC
CASSPQTNYGYTF
>TRBD2|TRBV19|TRBJ2-1|once
TGTGCCAGTGGACTAGCGGGAGGTTACGGGAATGAGCAGTTCTTC
CASGLAGGYGNEQFF
>NA|TRBV15|TRBJ1-5|NA
TGTGCCACCAGCTACGGTGGGGCTGGGGATCAGCCCCAGCATTTT
CATSYGGAGDQPQHF
>NA|TRBV18|TRBJ1-1|many
TGTGCCAGCTCACCACCTTCAGGGAGCACTGAAGCTTTCTTT
CASSPPSGSTEAFF
>NA|TRBV7-9|TRBJ2-4|many
TGTGCCAGCAGCTTAGCGGCCGGACTAGCCAAAAACATTCAGTACTTC
CASSLAAGLAKNIQYF
>TRBD2|TRBV27|TRBJ2-7|NA
TGTGCCAGCAGCCAGGGACTACCCACCTCCTACGAGCAGTACTTC
CASSQGLPTSYEQYF
>TRBD2|TRBV20-1|TRBJ2-3|many
TGCAGTGCCGAGTTACCGGGACTAGCGGGAGTGGTAGATACGCAGTATTTT
CSAELPGLAGVVDTQYF
>NA|TRBV27|TRBJ2-7|few
TGTGCCAGCAGTCCTATCCGGTATCTCGAGCAGTACTTC
CASSPIRYLEQYF
>NA|TRBV2|TRBJ2-2|NA
TGTGCCAGCAAGGGGACGTACACCGGGGAGCTGTTTTTT
CASKGTYTGELFF